Presented here are 10 T cell receptor beta chains from one specimen sequenced in a study of blood T cell repertoires in COVID-19. Generated by immunoSEQ multiplex PCR, the TCRdb table keeps only in-frame clones and is missing some. The sample contains 110,000 or so clones, approximately 90% of which appear only once. Sequencing was carried out using peripheral blood. These receptors were taken from a woman between 45 and 65 years old with acute or convalescent COVID-19.

The chain couples TRBV25-1 to TRBJ2-3; D call uncertain. The CDR3 spans 13 residues. Trimming removed 5 bases from V and 0 bases from J, with 6 bases in between. From germline, CDR1 is MGHDK and CDR2 SYGVNS. The CDR3: CASSPVSTDTQYF. CDR3 bases: TGTGCCAGCAGTCCGGTGAGCACAGATACGCAGTATTTT.

The chain recombines TRBV20-1 with TRBJ2-5; 7 bases fit TRBD2. V lost 3 bases, J lost 2 bases, and 6 bases stayed unmatched. Germline V CDR1 and CDR2: DFQATT, SNEGSKA (reference sequence). This CDR3 is 14 amino acids long. CDR3 coding DNA: TGCAGTGCTAGTAAGGCTAGCGGACAAGAGACCCAGTACTTC. This encodes CSASKASGQETQYF.

This chain links TRBV14 with TRBJ1-6; D not resolved. V gave up 4 bases and J gave up 7 bases, with 5 bases separating them. The CDR3 sequence is 12 residues long. The germline gives CDR1 SGHDN, CDR2 FVKESK. The CDR3 DNA follows: TGTGCCAGCAGCCCGGGAAATTCACCCCTCCACTTT. It codes for CASSPGNSPLHF.

The gene calls are TRBV7-9 and TRBJ1-1; no reliable D call. The germline gives CDR1 SEHNR, CDR2 FQNEAQ (reference sequence). This CDR3 is 13 amino acids long. V lost 4 bases to trimming and J lost 6 bases, with 12 bases between them. The CDR3 region is CASSCEWCPEAFF. In nucleotides, the CDR3 is TGTGCCAGCAGCTGTGAGTGGTGCCCTGAAGCTTTCTTT.

The count of this clone is one. This chain uses TRBV28 with TRBJ2-7; 7 nucleotides match TRBD2. Trimming at V came to 5 bases and at J to 0 bases, leaving 4 bases not matched to a gene. The length of the CDR3 is 14 residues. Germline CDR1 is MDHEN and CDR2 is SYDVKM. The CDR3 DNA reads as TGTGCCAGCAGTCTCGGGGGGATCTCCTACGAGCAGTACTTC. This translates into CASSLGGISYEQYF.

This chain uses TRBV19 with TRBJ2-7; TRBD1 might be the D (5 bases). The V end lost 5 bases, the J end lost 0 bases, and 14 bases lay between the germline ends. The CDR3 is 15 residues long. The V gene's germline CDR1 is LNHDA and CDR2 SQIVND (reference sequence). CDR3 DNA: TGTGCCAGTAGTCTTAAAGGGGATTTCTCCTACGAGCAGTACTTC. It specifies CASSLKGDFSYEQYF.

The CDR3: CAWTLKGGNQPQHF. CDR3 DNA: TGTGCCTGGACCTTAAAGGGGGGGAATCAGCCCCAGCATTTT. This rearrangement joins TRBV30 to TRBJ1-5, with TRBD1 as a possible D gene (6 bases). Trimming took 4 bases from V and 4 from J, leaving 14 bases between them. CDR3 length equals 14 residues. Germline V CDR1 and CDR2: GTSNPN, SVGIG (reference sequence).

The rearrangement joins TRBV5-6 to TRBJ1-5, with 7 bases identical to TRBD1. Germline CDR1 reads SGHDT; CDR2 reads YYEEEE. The length of the CDR3 is 14 residues. J lost 4 bases, V lost 1 base, and 2 bases had no gene match. The CDR3 loop reads CASSLQGGNQPQHF. The CDR3 coding sequence is TGTGCCAGCAGCTTGCAGGGGGGTAATCAGCCCCAGCATTTT.

This chain connects TRBV21-1 to TRBJ1-6; whether TRBD1, the table's D call, matches the DNA was not checked. TRBV21-1 is a recognized pseudogene. There are 16 residues in the CDR3. CDR3 sequence reads: CASSYTGPKYNSPLHF. The CDR3 DNA reads TGTGCCAGCAGTTATACAGGGCCTAAGTATAATTCACCCCTCCACTTT.

The table lists this clone with a few counts. V is TRBV5-4 and J is TRBJ2-1, with D unresolved. The CDR3 runs to 15 residues. The germline CDR1 and CDR2 sequences are SGHNT and YYREEE (reference sequence). Trimming left V 9 bases short and J 7 bases short, with 23 bases between. CDR3 sequence reads: CANKNYNDLRNEQFF. The CDR3 DNA is TGTGCCAACAAAAATTACAATGATTTGCGGAATGAGCAGTTCTTC.